Following are 5 T cell receptor beta chains from one sample sequenced in a study of blood T cell repertoires in COVID-19. Using immunoSEQ multiplex PCR, the repertoire was profiled, and TCRdb retains in-frame clones only, with some absent. The sample comprises approximately 46,000 clones, under 90% of which are singletons, and about a fifth rests with the top ten. The material sequenced was peripheral blood. These receptors came from a woman of 80 years or more with COVID-19, enrolled during active disease.

The gene calls are TRBV5-3 and TRBJ1-4; the D is unclear. TRBV5-3 is identified as an open reading frame with a role that is uncertain. V lost 1 base to trimming and J lost 8 bases, with 9 bases between them. The CDR3 runs 13 residues. CDR3 sequence: CARSLSGDEKLFF. As DNA, the CDR3 is TGTGCCAGAAGCTTGTCGGGTGACGAAAAACTGTTTTTT.

The genes are TRBV18 and TRBJ1-5; unclear D gene. Trimming removed 3 bases from V and 5 bases from J, with 8 bases in between. The CDR3 totals 13 residues. Germline V gives CDR1 KGHSH, CDR2 LQKENI. Written as DNA, the CDR3 is TGTGCCAGCTCACCCGCGGGTGATCAGCCCCAGCATTTT. Amino acids: CASSPAGDQPQHF.

The chain links TRBV29-1 to TRBJ1-2, with 8 bases identical to TRBD1. The CDR3 covers 12 residues. J was trimmed by 4 bases and V by 8 bases; bases with no gene match: 6. Germline V gene data show CDR1 as SQVTM and CDR2 as ANQGSEA. CDR3 coding DNA: TGCAGCTCGACAGGGGCCCCCTATGGCTACACCTTC. Residues: CSSTGAPYGYTF.

V usage is TRBV11-2 and J usage is TRBJ2-7; no clear D gene. Trimming shortened V by 5 bases and J by 7 bases, and 12 bases separated the two germline ends. This CDR3 region has 12 residues. Germline V gene data show CDR1 as SGHAT and CDR2 as FQNNGV. This chain's CDR3 is CASSPSAREQYF. The CDR3 DNA follows: TGTGCCAGCAGCCCGAGCGCGAGGGAGCAGTACTTC.

This chain links TRBV30 with TRBJ2-7; 7 positions match TRBD1. V shed 4 bases and J 5 bases; nucleotides not matched to a gene: 11. The CDR3 spans 14 residues. Germline-derived CDR1 and CDR2 are GTSNPN and SVGIG (reference sequence). CDR3 coding DNA: TGTGCCTGGACCCGGCAGGGGGTCGTTCACGAGCAGTACTTC. It encodes CAWTRQGVVHEQYF.